Listed below are T cell receptor beta chains from one sample, sequenced in a study of cytomegalovirus exposure and HLA in healthy donors. Data came from immunoSEQ multiplex PCR; TCRdb stores just in-frame clones and leaves some out. The table for this sample gives about 70,000 clones. Material for sequencing was PBMCs. Every receptor here comes from a female donor in good health and CMV-seropositive. The CDR3 runs from the conserved cysteine through the conserved F or W. The D gene is left open where the match is weak.

d_call | v_call | cdr3_aa
TRBD2 | TRBV6-1 | CASSETSGMAYEQYF
TRBD1 | TRBV30 | CAWNQGEGSYEQYF
TRBD1 | TRBV19 | CASSVSQGGDTEAFF
- | TRBV19 | CASSMRAPSYNEQFF
- | TRBV11-2 | CASSLDVTEAFF
- | TRBV5-1 | CASSLGADEETQYF
TRBD2 | TRBV4-3 | CASSQGTSGGKGELFF
TRBD2 | TRBV5-4 | CASSPRVASGRIYEQYF
- | TRBV6-5 | CASTPQGGGEKLFF
TRBD1 | TRBV28 | CASTWTGWDYGYTF
- | TRBV7-9 | CASSEPYLTEAFF
TRBD1 | TRBV28 | CASRYRGRFQPQHF
- | TRBV27 | CASSLSLQGSPYEQYF
- | TRBV27 | CASSPSPGAYNSPLHF
- | TRBV11-2 | CASSLEEFLRSKTYEQYF
TRBD1 | TRBV28 | CASRPGTARFFPMHF
- | TRBV28 | CASSLMAEQYF
- | TRBV28 | CASSPPGEGDNEKLFF
- | TRBV30 | CAWSGIGQVTVYGYTF
- | TRBV9 | CASSADGSSGNTIYF
TRBD1 | TRBV11-2 | CASTGQGREAFF
TRBD2 | TRBV5-6 | CASSLAQSGALNEQFF
- | TRBV19 | CASSIGGGNSPLHF
- | TRBV7-2 | CASSPYADTQYF
- | TRBV5-1 | CASSTDITYEQYF
- | TRBV27 | CASSPWPGLSTEAFF
TRBD1 | TRBV6-6 | CASSYLTGGASQPQHF
TRBD2 | TRBV4-3 | CASSQSLAEETQYF
- | TRBV11-3 | CASSYPQGKGTGELFF
- | TRBV7-2 | CASSTGAGELFF
- | TRBV19 | CASRATEKNTEAFF
TRBD1 | TRBV18 | CASSPRTGFTEAFF
- | TRBV2 | CASSARPGTEAFF
- | TRBV7-9 | CASSFIDTQYF
- | TRBV30 | CAWSGDGWNSPLHF
TRBD2 | TRBV19 | CASRLRGTSGVSSDNEQFF
- | TRBV19 | CASSPSPAEGTDTQYF
- | TRBV4-3 | CASSQGDRGYTF
TRBD1 | TRBV6-5 | CASSPGQGADYGYTF
- | TRBV7-9 | CASRSGLSNSPLHF
- | TRBV4-3 | CASSQVNAPWSLNYGYTF
- | TRBV19 | CASTNTWPPEAFF
- | TRBV18 | CASSVGGRTEAFF
- | TRBV18 | CASSSIGARGYTF
- | TRBV7-6 | CASSSPPSYEQYF
- | TRBV2 | CASSEAQAEAFF
- | TRBV12-5 | CASGQGGEQFF
TRBD1 | TRBV2 | CASHVGQGIPEAFF
- | TRBV7-2 | CASSSRQLYGYTF